The T cell receptor beta chain described here comes from a study of OX40 agonist ivuxolimab in advanced cancers. A note on the overall study: The costimulatory receptor OX40 (CD134) was targeted by ivuxolimab, a fully human IgG2 agonistic monoclonal antibody. A male proportion of almost 85% and a mean age of 60 years, ranging from about 23 to 90, were recorded for the dose-escalation cohort. The paper reports the monotherapy dose-escalation portion (N = 52 patients) of the phase I ivuxolimab trial. Partial responses were achieved by three dose-escalation patients, of whom one had hepatocellular carcinoma and two had cutaneous melanoma. Of the roughly 52 dose-escalation patients, hepatocellular carcinoma was present in about 20, melanoma in some 15, renal cell carcinoma in 9 and head and neck cancer in 9. Intravenous ivuxolimab was administered to patients every 2 weeks at six dose levels: 0.01, 0.1, 0.3, 1.5, 3 and 10 mg/kg. Peripheral TCRbeta sequencing was intended to test whether TCR sequence diversity was altered and clonal T-cell expansion was caused by ivuxolimab. Patients were allowed to have had prior anti-PD-1, anti-PD-L1 or anti-CTLA-4 therapy, and more than 30% of the dose-escalation patients had previously received checkpoint inhibitors. Overall study results and their limits: The antigen specificity of the peripheral T cells that underwent clonal expansion was not determined. At doses from 0.1 to 3.0 mg/kg, clonal expansion was seen in both CD4+ and CD8+ blood T cells between baseline and week 6. After ivuxolimab, CD8+ T cells had more expanded clones than CD4+ T cells on average. Low levels of normalized T-cell clonal expansion were also seen in some patients who did not respond. Partial responders in the 0.1-3.0 mg/kg groups had among the lowest normalized peripheral clonal expansion, especially among CD8+ T cells.

About this clone itself: Its antigen remains undetermined. No much larger clone exists at a distance of one base, and base qualities are not known.

Genomic DNA was isolated from the sorted cells so that the TCRbeta CDR3 region could be sequenced. The immunoSEQ Assay was used for sequencing of TCRbeta CDR3 regions. This is the immuneACCESS table as TCRdb keeps it, with only in-frame sequences that have V and J called. A part of the clones is gone; compared with another copy, unresolved V genes explain less than half, and the rest is unexplained. This sample gives about 16,000 clones in total; around four fifths of them show up just once. Approximately 13% of the sample comes from the top ten. Patients with a history of autoimmune disease or receiving systemic immunosuppression were excluded from the trial. In every dose cohort, peripheral blood was drawn for TCR sequencing at baseline, cycle 4 day 1, and cycle 7 day 1. The samples were taken from a phase I, first-in-human, multicenter, open-label dose-escalation trial of ivuxolimab. Adults with locally advanced or metastatic melanoma, renal cell carcinoma, hepatocellular carcinoma or head and neck squamous cell carcinoma were enrolled in the trial. CD4+ and CD8+ T cells were sorted separately from peripheral blood before TCR sequencing.

From the cysteine through the phenylalanine, the CDR3 covers 12 amino acids. The sequence is cut down to CDR3 DNA, 36 bases in frame from base 1. From a lookup of the germline V gene (reference sequence), CDR1 and CDR2 are SGHKS and YYEKEE. The V end loses 0 bases and the J end loses 5 bases, and a stretch of 6 bases separates them. Recombination joined TRBV5-5 with TRBJ2-7, with no confidently assigned D gene. The clonotype comes from an adult with an advanced solid tumor such as melanoma, head and neck, liver or kidney cancer. Source: CD4+ or CD8+ T cells sorted from blood, taken in a trial of the OX40 agonist ivuxolimab. The base sequence is TGTGCCAGCAGCTTGGGCCTCCACGAGCAGTACTTC. Translated, this is CASSLGLHEQYF.